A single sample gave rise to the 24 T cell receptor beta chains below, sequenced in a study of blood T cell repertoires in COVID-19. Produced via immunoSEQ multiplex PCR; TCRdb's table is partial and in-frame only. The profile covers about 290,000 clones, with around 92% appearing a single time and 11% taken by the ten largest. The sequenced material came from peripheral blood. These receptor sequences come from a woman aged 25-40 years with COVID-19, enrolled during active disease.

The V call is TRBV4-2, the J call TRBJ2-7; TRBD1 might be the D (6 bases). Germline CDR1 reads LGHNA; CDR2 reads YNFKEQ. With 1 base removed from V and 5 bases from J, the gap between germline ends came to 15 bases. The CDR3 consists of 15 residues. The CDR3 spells CASSQVGFEGDEQYF. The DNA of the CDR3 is TGTGCCAGCAGCCAAGTGGGTTTTGAGGGGGACGAGCAGTACTTC.

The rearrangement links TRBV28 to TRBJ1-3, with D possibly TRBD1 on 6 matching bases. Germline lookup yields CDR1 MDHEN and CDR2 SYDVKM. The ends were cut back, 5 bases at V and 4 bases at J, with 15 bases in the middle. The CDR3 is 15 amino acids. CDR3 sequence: CASSPTGSVGNTIYF. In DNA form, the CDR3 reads TGTGCCAGCAGTCCAACAGGGTCAGTGGGAAACACCATATATTTT.

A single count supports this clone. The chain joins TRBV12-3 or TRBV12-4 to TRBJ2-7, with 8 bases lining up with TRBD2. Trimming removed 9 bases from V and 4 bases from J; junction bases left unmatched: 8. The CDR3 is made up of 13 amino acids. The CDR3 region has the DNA TGTGCCAGTAGCGGGGACGGGCCTTACGAGCAGTACTTC. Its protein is CASSGDGPYEQYF.

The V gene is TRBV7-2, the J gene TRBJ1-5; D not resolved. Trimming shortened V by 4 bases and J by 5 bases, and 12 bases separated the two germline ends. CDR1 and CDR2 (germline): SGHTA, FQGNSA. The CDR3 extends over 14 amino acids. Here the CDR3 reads CASSSPISHQPQHF. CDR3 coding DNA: TGTGCCAGCAGCTCCCCCATTAGTCATCAGCCCCAGCATTTT.

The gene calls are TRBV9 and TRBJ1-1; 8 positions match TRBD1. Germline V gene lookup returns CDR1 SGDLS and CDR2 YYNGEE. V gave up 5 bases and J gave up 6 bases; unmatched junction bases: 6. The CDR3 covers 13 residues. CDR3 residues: CASRKGQGAEAFF. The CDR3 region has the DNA TGTGCCAGCAGAAAAGGACAGGGCGCTGAAGCTTTCTTT.

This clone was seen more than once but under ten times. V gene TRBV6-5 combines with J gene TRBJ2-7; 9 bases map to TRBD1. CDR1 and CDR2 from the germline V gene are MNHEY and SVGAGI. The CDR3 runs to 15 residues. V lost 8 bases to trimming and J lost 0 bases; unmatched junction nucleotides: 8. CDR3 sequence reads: CASCLQGALSYEQYF. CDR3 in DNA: TGTGCCAGCTGCTTACAGGGGGCTCTCTCCTACGAGCAGTACTTC.

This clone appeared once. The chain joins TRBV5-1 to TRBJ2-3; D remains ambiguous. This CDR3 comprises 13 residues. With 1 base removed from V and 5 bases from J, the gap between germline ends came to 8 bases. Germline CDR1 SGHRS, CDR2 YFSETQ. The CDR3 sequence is CASSLSGRDTQYF. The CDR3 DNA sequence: TGCGCCAGCAGCTTGTCAGGTCGAGATACGCAGTATTTT. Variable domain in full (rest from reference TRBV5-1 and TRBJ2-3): KAGVTQTPRYLIKTRGQQVTLSCSPISGHRSVSWYQQTPGQGLQFLFEYFSETQRNKGNFPGRFSGRQFSNSRSEMNVSTLELGDSALYLCASSLSGRDTQYFGPGTRLTVL.

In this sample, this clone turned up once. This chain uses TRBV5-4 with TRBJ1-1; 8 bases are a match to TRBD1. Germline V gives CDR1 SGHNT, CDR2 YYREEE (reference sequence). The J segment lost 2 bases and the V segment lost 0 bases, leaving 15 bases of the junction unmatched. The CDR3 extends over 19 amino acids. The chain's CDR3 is CASSLAPGGQRSINTEAFF. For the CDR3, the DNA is TGTGCCAGCAGCTTGGCCCCAGGGGGCCAACGTTCCATTAACACTGAAGCTTTCTTT.

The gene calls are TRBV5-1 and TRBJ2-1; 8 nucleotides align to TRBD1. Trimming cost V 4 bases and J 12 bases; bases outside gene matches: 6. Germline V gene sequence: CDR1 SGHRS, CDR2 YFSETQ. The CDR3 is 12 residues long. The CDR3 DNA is TGCGCCAGCAGCCCCTCCGGGACAGGGCAGTTCTTC. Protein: CASSPSGTGQFF.

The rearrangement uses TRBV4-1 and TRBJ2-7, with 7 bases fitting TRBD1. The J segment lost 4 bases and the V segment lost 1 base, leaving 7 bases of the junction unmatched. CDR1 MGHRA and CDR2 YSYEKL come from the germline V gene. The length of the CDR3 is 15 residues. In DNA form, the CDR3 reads TGCGCCAGCAGCCAAGGGGGACAGACGCTATACGAGCAGTACTTC. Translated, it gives CASSQGGQTLYEQYF.

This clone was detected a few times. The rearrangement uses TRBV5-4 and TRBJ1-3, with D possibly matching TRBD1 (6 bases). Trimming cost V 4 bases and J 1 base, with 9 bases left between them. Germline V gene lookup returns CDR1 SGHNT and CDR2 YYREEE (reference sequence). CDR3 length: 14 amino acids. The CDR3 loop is CASSPQGSGNTIYF. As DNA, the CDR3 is TGTGCCAGCAGCCCACAGGGATCTGGAAACACCATATATTTT.

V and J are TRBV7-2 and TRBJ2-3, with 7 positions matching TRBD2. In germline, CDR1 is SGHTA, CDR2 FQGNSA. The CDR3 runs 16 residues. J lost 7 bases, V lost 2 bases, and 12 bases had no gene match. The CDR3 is CASSLPGTIPPYTQYF. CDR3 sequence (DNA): TGTGCCAGCAGCTTACCCGGGACTATCCCACCCTATACGCAGTATTTT.

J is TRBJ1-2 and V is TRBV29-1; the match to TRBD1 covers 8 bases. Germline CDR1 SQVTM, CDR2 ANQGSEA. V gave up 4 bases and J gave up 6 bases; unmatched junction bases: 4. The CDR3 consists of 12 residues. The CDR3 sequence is CSVGGQAHGYTF. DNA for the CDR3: TGCAGCGTTGGGGGACAGGCTCATGGCTACACCTTC.

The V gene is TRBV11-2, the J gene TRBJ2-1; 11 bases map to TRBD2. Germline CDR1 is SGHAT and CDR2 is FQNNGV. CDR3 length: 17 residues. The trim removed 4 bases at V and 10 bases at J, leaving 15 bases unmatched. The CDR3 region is CASSSYGGASGGSEQFF. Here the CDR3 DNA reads TGTGCCAGCAGCTCTTATGGCGGGGCTAGCGGGGGGTCGGAGCAGTTCTTC.

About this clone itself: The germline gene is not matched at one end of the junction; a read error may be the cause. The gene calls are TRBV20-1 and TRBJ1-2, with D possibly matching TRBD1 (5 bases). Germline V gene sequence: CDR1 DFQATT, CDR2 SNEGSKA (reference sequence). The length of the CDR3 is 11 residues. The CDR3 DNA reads TGCAGTGCTAGTGGTCCCAGGGTGCGTCAATTC. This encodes CSASGPRVRQF.

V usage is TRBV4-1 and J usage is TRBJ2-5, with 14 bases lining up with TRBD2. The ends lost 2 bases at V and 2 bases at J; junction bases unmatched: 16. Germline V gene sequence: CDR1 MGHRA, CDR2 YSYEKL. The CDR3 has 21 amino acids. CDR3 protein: CASSQPRWGTSGGSRQETQYF. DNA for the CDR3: TGCGCCAGCAGCCAACCCAGATGGGGGACTAGCGGGGGATCACGGCAAGAGACCCAGTACTTC.

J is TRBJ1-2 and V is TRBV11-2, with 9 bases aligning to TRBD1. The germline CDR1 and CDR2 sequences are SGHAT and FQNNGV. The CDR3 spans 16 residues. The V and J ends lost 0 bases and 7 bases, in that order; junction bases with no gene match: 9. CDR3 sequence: CASSLDPTGGFVGYTF. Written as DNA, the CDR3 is TGTGCCAGCAGCTTAGATCCCACAGGGGGCTTCGTTGGCTACACCTTC.

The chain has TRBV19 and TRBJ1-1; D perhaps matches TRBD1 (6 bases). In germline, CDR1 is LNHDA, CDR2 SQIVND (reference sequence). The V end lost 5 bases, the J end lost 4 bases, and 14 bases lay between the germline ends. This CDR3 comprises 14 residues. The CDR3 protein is CASSARLGGTEAFF. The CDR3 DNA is TGTGCCAGTAGTGCCCGCTTAGGGGGCACTGAAGCTTTCTTT.

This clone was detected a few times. The DNA for the CDR3 is TGTGCCAGCAGCTTGTGGGGGGGTGCATCGGCCAACGTCCTGACTTTC. This sequence encodes CASSLWGGASANVLTF. The rearrangement joins TRBV5-8 to TRBJ2-6; 7 positions agree with TRBD2. This CDR3 contains 16 residues. With 1 base clipped from V and 6 bases from J, the junction kept 7 bases outside the gene matches. Germline V gene sequence: CDR1 SGHTS, CDR2 YDEGEE. Full variable domain (missing parts from reference TRBV5-8 and TRBJ2-6): EAGVTQSPTHLIKTRGQQATLRCSPISGHTSVYWYQQALGLGLQFLLWYDEGEERNRGNFPPRFSGRQFPNYSSELNVNALELEDSALYLCASSLWGGASANVLTFGAGSRLTVL.

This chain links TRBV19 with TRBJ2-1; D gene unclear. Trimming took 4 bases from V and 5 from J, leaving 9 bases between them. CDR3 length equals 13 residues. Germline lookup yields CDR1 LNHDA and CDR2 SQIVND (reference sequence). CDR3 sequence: CASSSRRDNEQFF. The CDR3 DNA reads TGTGCCAGTAGTAGTCGTAGAGACAATGAGCAGTTCTTC. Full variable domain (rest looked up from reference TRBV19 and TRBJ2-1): DGGITQSPKYLFRKEGQNVTLSCEQNLNHDAMYWYRQDPGQGLRLIYYSQIVNDFQKGDIAEGYSVSREKKESFPLTVTSAQKNPTAFYLCASSSRRDNEQFFGPGTRLTVL.

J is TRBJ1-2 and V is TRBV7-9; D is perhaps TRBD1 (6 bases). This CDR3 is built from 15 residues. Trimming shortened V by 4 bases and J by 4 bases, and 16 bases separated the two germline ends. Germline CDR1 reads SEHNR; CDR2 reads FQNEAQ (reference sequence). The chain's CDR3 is CASSSRDTRTYGYTF. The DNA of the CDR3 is TGTGCCAGCAGCTCCCGGGACACTCGTACCTATGGCTACACCTTC. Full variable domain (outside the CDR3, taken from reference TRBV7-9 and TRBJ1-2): DTGVSQNPRHKITKRGQNVTFRCDPISEHNRLYWYRQTLGQGPEFLTYFQNEAQLEKSRLLSDRFSAERPKGSFSTLEIQRTEQGDSAMYLCASSSRDTRTYGYTFGSGTRLTVV.

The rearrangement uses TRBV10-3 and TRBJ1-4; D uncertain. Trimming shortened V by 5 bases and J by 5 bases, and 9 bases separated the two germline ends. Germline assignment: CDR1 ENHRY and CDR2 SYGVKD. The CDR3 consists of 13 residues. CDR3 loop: CAISTSINEKLFF. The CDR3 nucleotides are TGTGCCATCAGTACCAGTATCAATGAAAAACTGTTTTTT.

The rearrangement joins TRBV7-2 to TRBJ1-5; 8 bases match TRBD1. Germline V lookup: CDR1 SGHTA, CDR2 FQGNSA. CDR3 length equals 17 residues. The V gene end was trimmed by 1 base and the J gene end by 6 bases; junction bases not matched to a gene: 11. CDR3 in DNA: TGTGCCAGCAGCTTAGTTCCCTCCAGGGGGCAGGGTCAGCCCCAGCATTTT. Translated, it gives CASSLVPSRGQGQPQHF.

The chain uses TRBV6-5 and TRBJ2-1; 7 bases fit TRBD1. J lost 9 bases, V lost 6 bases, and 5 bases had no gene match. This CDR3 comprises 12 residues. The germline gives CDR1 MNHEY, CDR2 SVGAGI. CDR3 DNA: TGTGCCAGCAGCCCGACAGGGATTGAGCAGTTCTTC. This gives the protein CASSPTGIEQFF.